Included here is one TCR beta chain sequence, with context. Its antigen is unidentified. This entry is derived from a study of blood T cells in healthy people across ages. Together with a sample-barcoded 5' primer, a J-beta primer mix was included in a second PCR lasting about 6 to 11 cycles. Tagging of each cDNA molecule was performed by a template-switch adaptor with 12 random nucleotides. Every sample produced at least 2.5 million CDR3-containing paired-end reads. One entry per CDR3 protein, called by TCRdb with MiXCR from the 5' RACE reads. The table has 1 million or so distinct CDR3 sequences, 35% to 55% seen once. Study-level points and caveats: Any changes in expanded clonotypes were possibly confounded, as donor CMV status remained unknown. Both naive CD4+ cell counts and diversity were greater in long-lived donors than in aged donors.

Germline CDR1 reads MNHEY; CDR2 reads SMNVEV (reference sequence). The CDR3 is 16 residues long. The chain couples TRBV27 to TRBJ2-4; no firm D call. The DNA end lines up better with TRBJ2-5; the J call may be wrong. Sequenced material: blood. The sequence was collected from a woman aged 55-69 years in good health. The CDR3 sequence is CASSLSGAPNQETQYF. The CDR3 nucleotides read TGTGCCAGCAGTTTATCCGGTGCTCCTAACCAAGAGACCCAGTACTTC.